This entry lists 5 T cell receptor beta chains sequenced from one sample in a study of blood T cells in healthy people across ages. It was with a sample-barcoded 5' primer and a J-beta primer mix that a second PCR of roughly 7 to 12 cycles was run. TCRdb reprocessed the 5' RACE reads via MiXCR and lists one record per CDR3 protein. The sample carries hundreds of thousands of distinct CDR3 sequences, more than 45% recorded once. Sequencing was carried out using blood. These receptors originate from an elderly woman in good health.

The chain combines TRBV27 with TRBJ2-3; 8 bases are a match to TRBD2. Trimming took 3 bases from V and 0 from J; bases not matched to a gene: 11. The germline gives CDR1 MNHEY, CDR2 SMNVEV (reference sequence). The CDR3 has 18 amino acids. The CDR3 DNA reads as TGTGCCAGCAGTTTGGGGACCGCTAGCGGGCGAAGCACAGATACGCAGTATTTT. It translates to CASSLGTASGRSTDTQYF.

This clonotype has just a few counts. The V call is TRBV20-1, the J call TRBJ2-6; D gene ambiguous. V was shortened by 6 bases and J by 0 bases, with 12 bases between the two germline ends. Germline V gene lookup returns CDR1 DFQATT and CDR2 SNEGSKA (reference sequence). The CDR3 spans 15 residues. The chain's CDR3 is CSAPTWASGANVLTF. The DNA for the CDR3 is TGCAGTGCCCCGACCTGGGCCTCTGGGGCCAACGTCCTGACTTTC.

This clonotype occurred many times. The chain recombines TRBV6-2 or TRBV6-3 with TRBJ2-1; tentative D call: TRBD1 (6 bases). The germline gives CDR1 MNHEY, CDR2 SVGEGT. V lost 5 bases to trimming and J lost 6 bases, with 20 bases between them. The CDR3 loop spans 16 amino acids. CDR3: CASSAILGAYPNEQFF. The CDR3 DNA follows: TGTGCCAGCAGTGCCATTCTGGGGGCATACCCCAATGAGCAGTTCTTC.

This clonotype occurred a few times. The chain uses TRBV21-1 and TRBJ1-5. TRBV21-1 is marked as a pseudogene. This CDR3 has 11 residues. CDR3 region: CASRGSQPQHF. The CDR3 DNA reads as TGTGCCAGCCGCGGGTCTCAGCCCCAGCATTTT.

In this sample, this clonotype turned up many times. The chain is built from TRBV12-3 or TRBV12-4 and TRBJ2-3; no clear D. The length of the CDR3 is 13 residues. The V and J ends lost 6 bases and 3 bases respectively, with 10 bases between them. CDR3 nucleotide sequence: TGTGCCAGCAGCAGAGGAGTTACAGATACGCAGTATTTT. It specifies CASSRGVTDTQYF.